Sequencing of this T cell receptor (beta chain) was carried out in a study of regulatory T cells in long-lasting Graves disease. Relying on iRepertoire HTBI primers and Arm-PCR of CDR3 regions, the team built TCR beta libraries. MiXCR was run by TCRdb on the multiplex PCR reads, yielding one entry per CDR3 protein. The sample includes about 620,000 distinct CDR3 sequences, roughly 16% seen only once; the top ten take around 18%. This clonotype came up many times. Time point indicated: newly diagnosed GD, antithyroid drugs for less than 3 months. PBMCs provided the RNA from which the TCR library was made. This CDR3 has 18 residues. CDR1 and CDR2 from the germline V gene are KGHDR and SFDVKD. The V and J ends lost 5 bases and 3 bases, in that order; junction bases with no gene match: 11. A further study also used this sample, focusing on T cells in Graves' hyperthyroidism and ophthalmopathy.

The starting material was peripheral blood mononuclear cells (PBMCs), obtained at new diagnosis, from a patient treated with antithyroid drugs. The source is a woman aged 30 to 39 with Graves disease. The chain links TRBV24-1 to TRBJ2-3, with TRBD2 matching 12 bases. CDR3 sequence reads: CATSGPQTSGSGTDTQYF. Written as DNA, the CDR3 is TGTGCCACCAGTGGGCCCCAGACTAGCGGGAGCGGGACAGATACGCAGTATTTT.